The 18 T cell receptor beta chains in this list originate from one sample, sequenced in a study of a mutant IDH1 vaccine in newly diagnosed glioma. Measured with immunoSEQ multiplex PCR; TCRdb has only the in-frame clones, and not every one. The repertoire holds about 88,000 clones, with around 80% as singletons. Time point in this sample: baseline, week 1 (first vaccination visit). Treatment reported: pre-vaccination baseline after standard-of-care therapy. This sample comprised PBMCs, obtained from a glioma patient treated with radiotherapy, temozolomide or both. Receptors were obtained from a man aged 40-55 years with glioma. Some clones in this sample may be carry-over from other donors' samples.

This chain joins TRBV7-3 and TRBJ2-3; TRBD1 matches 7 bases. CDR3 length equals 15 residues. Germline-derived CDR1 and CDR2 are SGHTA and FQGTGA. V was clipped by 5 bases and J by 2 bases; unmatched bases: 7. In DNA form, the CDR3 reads TGTGCCAGCAGCACCTCAGGGGGTTCCACAGATACGCAGTATTTT. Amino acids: CASSTSGGSTDTQYF.

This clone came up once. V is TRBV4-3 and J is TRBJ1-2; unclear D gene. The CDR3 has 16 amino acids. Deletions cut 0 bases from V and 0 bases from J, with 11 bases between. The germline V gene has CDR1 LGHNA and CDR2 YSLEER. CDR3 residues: CASSQDRVGANYGYTF. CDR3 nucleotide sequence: TGCGCCAGCAGCCAAGATCGAGTCGGTGCTAACTATGGCTACACCTTC.

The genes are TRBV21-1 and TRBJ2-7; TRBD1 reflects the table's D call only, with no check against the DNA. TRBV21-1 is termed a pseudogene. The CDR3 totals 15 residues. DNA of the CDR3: TGTGCCAGCAGCAAAGGGACAGCGAAATGTTACGAGCAGTACTTC. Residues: CASSKGTAKCYEQYF.

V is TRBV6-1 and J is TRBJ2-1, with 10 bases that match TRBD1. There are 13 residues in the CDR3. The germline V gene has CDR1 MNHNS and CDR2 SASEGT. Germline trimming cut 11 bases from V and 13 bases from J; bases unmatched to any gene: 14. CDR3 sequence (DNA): TGTGCCTCCGGAGGGGACAGGGGCCAGACCCAGTTCTTC. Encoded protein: CASGGDRGQTQFF.

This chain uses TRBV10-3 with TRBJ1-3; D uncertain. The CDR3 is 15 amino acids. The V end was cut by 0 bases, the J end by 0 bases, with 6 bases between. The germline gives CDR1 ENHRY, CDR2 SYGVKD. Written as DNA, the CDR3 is TGTGCCATCAGTGAGTCGGGGAGCTCTGGAAACACCATATATTTT. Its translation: CAISESGSSGNTIYF.

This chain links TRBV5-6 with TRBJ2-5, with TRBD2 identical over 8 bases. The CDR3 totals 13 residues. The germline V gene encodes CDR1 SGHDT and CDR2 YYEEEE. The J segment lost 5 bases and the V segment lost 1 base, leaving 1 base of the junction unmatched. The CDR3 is CASSLSGGETQYF. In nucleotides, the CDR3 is TGTGCCAGCAGCTTGAGCGGGGGTGAGACCCAGTACTTC. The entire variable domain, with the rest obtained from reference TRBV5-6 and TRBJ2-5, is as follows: DAGVTQSPTHLIKTRGQQVTLRCSPKSGHDTVSWYQQALGQGPQFIFQYYEEEERQRGNFPDRFSGHQFPNYSSELNVNALLLGDSALYLCASSLSGGETQYFGPGTRLLVL.

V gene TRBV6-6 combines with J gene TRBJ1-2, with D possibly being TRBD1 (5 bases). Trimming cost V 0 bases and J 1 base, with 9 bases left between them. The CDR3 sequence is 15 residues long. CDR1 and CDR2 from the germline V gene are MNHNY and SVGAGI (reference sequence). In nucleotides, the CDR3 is TGTGCCAGCAGTTACTCGCAGGGCCGTAACTATGGCTACACCTTC. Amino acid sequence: CASSYSQGRNYGYTF.

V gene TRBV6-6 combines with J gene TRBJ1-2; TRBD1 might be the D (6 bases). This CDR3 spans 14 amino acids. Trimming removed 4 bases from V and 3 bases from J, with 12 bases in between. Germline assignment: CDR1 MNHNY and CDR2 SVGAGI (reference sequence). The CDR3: CASSLGGRDYGYTF. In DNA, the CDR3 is TGTGCCAGCAGTTTAGGGGGTAGGGACTATGGCTACACCTTC.

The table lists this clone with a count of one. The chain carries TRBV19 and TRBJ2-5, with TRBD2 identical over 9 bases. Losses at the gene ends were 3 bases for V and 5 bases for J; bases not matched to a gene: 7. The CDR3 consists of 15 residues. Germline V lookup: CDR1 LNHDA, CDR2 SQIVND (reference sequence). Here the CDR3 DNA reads TGTGCCAGTAGTATGAAGCGGGGGGTGGTTGAGACCCAGTACTTC. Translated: CASSMKRGVVETQYF.

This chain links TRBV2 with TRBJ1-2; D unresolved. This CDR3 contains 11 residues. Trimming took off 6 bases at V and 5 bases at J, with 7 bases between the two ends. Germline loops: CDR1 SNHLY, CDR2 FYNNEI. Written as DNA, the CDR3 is TGTGCCAGCAGACCGTCTTATGGCTACACCTTC. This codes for CASRPSYGYTF.

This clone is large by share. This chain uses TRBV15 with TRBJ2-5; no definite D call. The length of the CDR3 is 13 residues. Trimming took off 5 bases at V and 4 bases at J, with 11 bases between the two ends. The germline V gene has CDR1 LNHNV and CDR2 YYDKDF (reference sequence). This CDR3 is CATSEVAGETQYF. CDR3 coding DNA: TGTGCCACCAGCGAGGTGGCAGGAGAGACCCAGTACTTC.

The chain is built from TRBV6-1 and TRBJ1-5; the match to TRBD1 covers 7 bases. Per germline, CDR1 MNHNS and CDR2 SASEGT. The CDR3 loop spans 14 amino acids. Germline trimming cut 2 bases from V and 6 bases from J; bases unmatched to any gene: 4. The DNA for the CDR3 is TGTGCCAGCAGTGAAAAAGACAGGGTTCAGCCCCAGCATTTT. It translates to CASSEKDRVQPQHF.

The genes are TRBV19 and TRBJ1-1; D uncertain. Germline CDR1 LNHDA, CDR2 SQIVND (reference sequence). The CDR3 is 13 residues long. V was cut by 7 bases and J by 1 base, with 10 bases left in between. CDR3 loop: CASTDTQNTEAFF. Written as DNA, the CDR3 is TGTGCCAGTACAGATACGCAGAACACTGAAGCTTTCTTT.

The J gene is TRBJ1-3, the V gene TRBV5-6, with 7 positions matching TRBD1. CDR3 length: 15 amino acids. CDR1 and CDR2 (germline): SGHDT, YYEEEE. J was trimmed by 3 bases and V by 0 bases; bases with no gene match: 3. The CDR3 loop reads CASSLVSGGGNTIYF. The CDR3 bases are TGTGCCAGCAGCTTGGTATCAGGGGGTGGAAACACCATATATTTT.

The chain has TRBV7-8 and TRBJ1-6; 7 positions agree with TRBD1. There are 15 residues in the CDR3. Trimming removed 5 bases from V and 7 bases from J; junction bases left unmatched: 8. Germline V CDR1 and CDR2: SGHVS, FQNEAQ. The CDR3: CASSQRTGANSPLHF. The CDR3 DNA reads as TGTGCCAGCAGCCAGAGGACAGGTGCAAATTCACCCCTCCACTTT.

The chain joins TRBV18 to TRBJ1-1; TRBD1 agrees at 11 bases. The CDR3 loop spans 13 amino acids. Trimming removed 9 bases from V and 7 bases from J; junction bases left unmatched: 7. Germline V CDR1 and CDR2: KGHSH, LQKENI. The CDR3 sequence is CASTPDRGLEAFF. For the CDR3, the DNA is TGTGCCAGTACGCCGGACAGGGGGCTTGAAGCTTTCTTT.

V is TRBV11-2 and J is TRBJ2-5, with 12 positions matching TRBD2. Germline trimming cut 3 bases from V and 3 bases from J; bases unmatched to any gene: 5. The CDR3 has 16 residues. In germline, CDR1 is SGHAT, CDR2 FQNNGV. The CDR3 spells CASSLALAGGKETQYF. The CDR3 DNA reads TGTGCCAGCAGCTTGGCGCTAGCGGGGGGGAAAGAGACCCAGTACTTC.

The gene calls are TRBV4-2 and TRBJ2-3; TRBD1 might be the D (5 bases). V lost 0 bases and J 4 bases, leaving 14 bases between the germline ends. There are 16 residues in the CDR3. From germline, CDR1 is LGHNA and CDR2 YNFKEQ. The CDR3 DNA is TGTGCCAGCAGCCAAGAACAGGACCTTGTAGCAGATACGCAGTATTTT. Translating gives CASSQEQDLVADTQYF.